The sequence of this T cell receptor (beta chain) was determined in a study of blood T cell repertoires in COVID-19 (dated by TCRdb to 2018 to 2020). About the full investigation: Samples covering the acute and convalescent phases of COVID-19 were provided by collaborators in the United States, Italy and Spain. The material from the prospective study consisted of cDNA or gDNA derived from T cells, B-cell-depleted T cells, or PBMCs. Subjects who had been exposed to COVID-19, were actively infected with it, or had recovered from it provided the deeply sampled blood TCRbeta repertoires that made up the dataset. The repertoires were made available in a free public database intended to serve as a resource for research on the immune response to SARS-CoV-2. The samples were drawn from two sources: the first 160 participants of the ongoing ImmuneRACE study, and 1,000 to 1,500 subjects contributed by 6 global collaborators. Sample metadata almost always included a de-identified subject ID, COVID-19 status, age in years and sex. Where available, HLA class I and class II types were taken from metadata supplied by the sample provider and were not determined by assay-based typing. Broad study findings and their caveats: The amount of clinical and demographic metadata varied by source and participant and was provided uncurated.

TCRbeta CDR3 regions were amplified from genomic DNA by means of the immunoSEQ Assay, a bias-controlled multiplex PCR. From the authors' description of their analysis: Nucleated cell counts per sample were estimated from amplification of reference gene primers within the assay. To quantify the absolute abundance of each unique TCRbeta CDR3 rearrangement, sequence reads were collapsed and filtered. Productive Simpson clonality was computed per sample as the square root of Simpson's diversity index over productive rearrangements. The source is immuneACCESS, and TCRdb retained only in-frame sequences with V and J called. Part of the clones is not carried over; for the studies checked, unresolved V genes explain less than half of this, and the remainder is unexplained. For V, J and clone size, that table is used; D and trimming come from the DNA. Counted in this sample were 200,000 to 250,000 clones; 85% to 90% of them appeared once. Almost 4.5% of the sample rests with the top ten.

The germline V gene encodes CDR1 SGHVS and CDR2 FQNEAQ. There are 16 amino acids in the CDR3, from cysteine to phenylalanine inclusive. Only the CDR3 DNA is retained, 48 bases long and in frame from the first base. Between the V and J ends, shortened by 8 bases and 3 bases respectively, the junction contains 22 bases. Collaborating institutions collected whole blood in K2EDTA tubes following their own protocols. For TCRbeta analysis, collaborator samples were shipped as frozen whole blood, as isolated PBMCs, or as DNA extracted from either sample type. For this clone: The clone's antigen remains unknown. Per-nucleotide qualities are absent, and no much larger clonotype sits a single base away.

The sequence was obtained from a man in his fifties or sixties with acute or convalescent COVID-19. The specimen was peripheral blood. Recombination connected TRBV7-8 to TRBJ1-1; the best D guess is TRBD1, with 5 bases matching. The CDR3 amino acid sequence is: CASLPREGVGYTEAFF. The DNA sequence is TGTGCCAGCCTCCCCAGGGAGGGTGTTGGGTACACTGAAGCTTTCTTT.